This TCR beta chain was retrieved from a study of T cells in tuberculosis. Background on the study: A South African cohort included IGRA-negative adolescents, latently infected IGRA-positive adolescents and adults with active tuberculosis. Blood was taken before or within 7 days of anti-tuberculosis therapy. Study observations and caveats: Shorter CDR3-alpha in active tuberculosis partly drove smaller distances.

Time point: new active TB diagnosis, blood taken before or within 7 days of starting treatment. TCRdb's copy holds only in-frame clones and misses some; the assay was immunoSEQ multiplex PCR. Here the sample spans about 49,000 clones, about 95% being singletons. The CDR3 extends over 14 amino acids. V was trimmed by 5 bases and J by 3 bases, leaving 12 bases between them. CDR1 is SGHRS and CDR2 is YFSETQ in the germline V gene. About this clone: Its antigen is not identified.

Here the sequenced sample was PBMCs, taken at tuberculosis diagnosis. The receptor was derived from an adult with tuberculosis. The rearrangement joins TRBV5-1 to TRBJ2-1; D perhaps matches TRBD2 (6 bases). The CDR3 DNA is TGCGCCAGCAGGACGGCTAGCGTCTACAATGAGCAGTTCTTC. As protein: CASRTASVYNEQFF. Using reference TRBV5-1 and TRBJ2-1 for the parts outside the CDR3, the full variable domain is KAGVTQTPRYLIKTRGQQVTLSCSPISGHRSVSWYQQTPGQGLQFLFEYFSETQRNKGNFPGRFSGRQFSNSRSEMNVSTLELGDSALYLCASRTASVYNEQFFGPGTRLTVL.